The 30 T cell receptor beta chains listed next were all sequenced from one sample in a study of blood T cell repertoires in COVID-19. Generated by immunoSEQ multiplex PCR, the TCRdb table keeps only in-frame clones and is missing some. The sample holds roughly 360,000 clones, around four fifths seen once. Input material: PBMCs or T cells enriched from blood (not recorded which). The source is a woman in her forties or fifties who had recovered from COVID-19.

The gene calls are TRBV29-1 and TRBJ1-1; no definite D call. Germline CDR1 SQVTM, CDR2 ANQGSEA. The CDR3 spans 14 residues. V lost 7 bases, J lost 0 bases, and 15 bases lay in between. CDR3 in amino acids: CSALPTALNTEAFF. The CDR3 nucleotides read TGCAGCGCCCTTCCAACAGCATTGAACACTGAAGCTTTCTTT.

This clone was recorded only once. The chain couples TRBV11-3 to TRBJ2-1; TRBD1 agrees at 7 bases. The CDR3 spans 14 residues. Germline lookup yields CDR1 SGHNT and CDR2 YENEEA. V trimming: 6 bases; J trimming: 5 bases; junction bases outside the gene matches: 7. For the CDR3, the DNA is TGTGCCAGCAGTCCCGGGGACAGCAACAATGAGCAGTTCTTC. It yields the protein CASSPGDSNNEQFF.

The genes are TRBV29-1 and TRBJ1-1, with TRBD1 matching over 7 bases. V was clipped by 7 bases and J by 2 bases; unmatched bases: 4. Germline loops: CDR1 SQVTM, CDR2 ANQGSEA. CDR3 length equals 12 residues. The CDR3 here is CSARDSNTEAFF. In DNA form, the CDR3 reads TGCAGCGCCCGGGACAGTAACACTGAAGCTTTCTTT.

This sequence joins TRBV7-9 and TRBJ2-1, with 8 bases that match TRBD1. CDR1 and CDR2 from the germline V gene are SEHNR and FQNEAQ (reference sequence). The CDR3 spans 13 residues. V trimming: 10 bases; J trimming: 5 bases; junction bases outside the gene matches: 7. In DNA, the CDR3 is TGTGCCAAAAGACAGGGGTCCGACAATGAGCAGTTCTTC. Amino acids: CAKRQGSDNEQFF.

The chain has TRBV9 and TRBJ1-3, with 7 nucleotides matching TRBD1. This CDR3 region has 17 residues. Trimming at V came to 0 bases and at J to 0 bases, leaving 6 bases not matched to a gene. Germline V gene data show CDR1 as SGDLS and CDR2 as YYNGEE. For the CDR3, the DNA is TGTGCCAGCAGCGTAGATGGGACAGCGAGCTCTGGAAACACCATATATTTT. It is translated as CASSVDGTASSGNTIYF.

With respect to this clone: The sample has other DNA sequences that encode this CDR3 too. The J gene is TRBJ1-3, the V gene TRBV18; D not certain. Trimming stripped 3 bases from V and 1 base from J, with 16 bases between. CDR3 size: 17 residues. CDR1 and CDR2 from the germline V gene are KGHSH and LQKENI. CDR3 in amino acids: CASSPPSGRSSGNTIYF. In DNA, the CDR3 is TGTGCCAGCTCACCGCCGTCCGGGAGGTCGTCTGGAAACACCATATATTTT. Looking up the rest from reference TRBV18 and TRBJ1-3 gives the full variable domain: NAGVMQNPRHLVRRRGQEARLRCSPMKGHSHVYWYRQLPEEGLKFMVYLQKENIIDESGMPKERFSAEFPKEGPSILRIQQVVRGDSAAYFCASSPPSGRSSGNTIYFGEGSWLTVV.

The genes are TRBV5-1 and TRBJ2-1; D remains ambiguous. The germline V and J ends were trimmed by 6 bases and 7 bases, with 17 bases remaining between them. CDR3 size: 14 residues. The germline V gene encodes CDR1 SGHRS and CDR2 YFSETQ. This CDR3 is CASTYGEVWNEQFF. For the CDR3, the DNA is TGCGCCAGCACCTACGGTGAAGTCTGGAATGAGCAGTTCTTC.

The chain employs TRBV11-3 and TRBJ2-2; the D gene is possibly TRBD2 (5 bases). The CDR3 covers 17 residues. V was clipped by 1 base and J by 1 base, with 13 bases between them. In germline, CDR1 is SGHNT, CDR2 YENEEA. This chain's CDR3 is CASSLGPLAGNTGELFF. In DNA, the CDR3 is TGTGCCAGCAGCTTAGGGCCCCTAGCTGGGAACACCGGGGAGCTGTTTTTT.

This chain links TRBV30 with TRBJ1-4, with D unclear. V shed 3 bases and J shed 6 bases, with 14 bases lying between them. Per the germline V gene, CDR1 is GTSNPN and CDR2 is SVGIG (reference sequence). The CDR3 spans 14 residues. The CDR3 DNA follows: TGTGCCTGGAGGCCCAGAGGAGACGATGAAAAACTGTTTTTT. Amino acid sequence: CAWRPRGDDEKLFF.

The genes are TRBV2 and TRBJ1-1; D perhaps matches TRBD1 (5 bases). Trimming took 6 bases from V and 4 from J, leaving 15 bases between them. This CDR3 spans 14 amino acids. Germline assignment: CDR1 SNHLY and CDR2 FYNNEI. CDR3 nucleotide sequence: TGTGCCAGCAGGGCGCAGGGACTGGGCACTGAAGCTTTCTTT. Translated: CASRAQGLGTEAFF.

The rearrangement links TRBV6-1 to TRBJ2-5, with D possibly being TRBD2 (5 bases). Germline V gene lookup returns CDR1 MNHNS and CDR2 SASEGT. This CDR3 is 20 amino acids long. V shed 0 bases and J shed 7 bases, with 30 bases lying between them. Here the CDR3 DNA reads TGTGCCAGCAGTGAAGCGTTGTCGTCTGCGAGGTCGGGAATCCGCGGGACCCAGTACTTC. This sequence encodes CASSEALSSARSGIRGTQYF.

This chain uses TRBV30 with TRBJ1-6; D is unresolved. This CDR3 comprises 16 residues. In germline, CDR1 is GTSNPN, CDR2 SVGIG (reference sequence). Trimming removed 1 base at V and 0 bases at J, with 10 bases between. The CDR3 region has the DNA TGTGCCTGGAGTGGACTCTGGAGCTCCTATAATTCACCCCTCCACTTT. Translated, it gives CAWSGLWSSYNSPLHF.

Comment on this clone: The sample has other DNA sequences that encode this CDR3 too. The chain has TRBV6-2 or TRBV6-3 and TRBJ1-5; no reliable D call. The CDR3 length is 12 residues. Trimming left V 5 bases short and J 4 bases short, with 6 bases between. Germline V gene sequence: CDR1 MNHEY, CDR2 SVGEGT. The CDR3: CASSRGNQPQHF. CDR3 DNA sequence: TGTGCCAGCAGTCGGGGAAATCAGCCCCAGCATTTT.

In DNA form, the CDR3 reads TGTGCCAGCAGTTTACAGGCTAATGAAAAACTGTTTTTT. It encodes CASSLQANEKLFF. J is TRBJ1-4 and V is TRBV6-5; a weak D match, TRBD1 (5 bases). The CDR3 runs to 13 residues. The V and J ends lost 4 bases and 3 bases respectively, with 6 bases between them. Germline V gene data show CDR1 as MNHEY and CDR2 as SVGAGI.

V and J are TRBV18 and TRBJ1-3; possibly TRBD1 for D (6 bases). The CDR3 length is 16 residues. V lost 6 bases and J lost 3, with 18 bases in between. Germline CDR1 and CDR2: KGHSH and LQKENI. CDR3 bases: TGTGCCAGCTCCCGCGTTTGGACAGCAGTTGGAAACACCATATATTTT. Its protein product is CASSRVWTAVGNTIYF.

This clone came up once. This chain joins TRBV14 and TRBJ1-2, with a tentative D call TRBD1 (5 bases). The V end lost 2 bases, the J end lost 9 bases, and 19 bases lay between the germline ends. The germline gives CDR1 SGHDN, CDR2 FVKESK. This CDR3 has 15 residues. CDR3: CASSQSLGGTIRYTF. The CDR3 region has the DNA TGTGCCAGCAGCCAAAGCCTTGGGGGGACTATACGCTACACCTTC.

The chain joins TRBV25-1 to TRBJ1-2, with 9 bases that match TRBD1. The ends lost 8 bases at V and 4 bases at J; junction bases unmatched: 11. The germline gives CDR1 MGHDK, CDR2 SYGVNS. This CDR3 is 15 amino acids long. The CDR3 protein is CASGIEGGQGYGYTF. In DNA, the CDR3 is TGTGCCAGCGGAATTGAGGGGGGACAGGGCTATGGCTACACCTTC.

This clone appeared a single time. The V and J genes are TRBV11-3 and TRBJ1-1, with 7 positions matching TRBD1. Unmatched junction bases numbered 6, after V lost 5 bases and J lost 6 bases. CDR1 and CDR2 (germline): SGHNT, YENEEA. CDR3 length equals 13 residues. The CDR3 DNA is TGTGCCAGCAGCCGACAGGGATTCTCTGAAGCTTTCTTT. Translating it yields CASSRQGFSEAFF.

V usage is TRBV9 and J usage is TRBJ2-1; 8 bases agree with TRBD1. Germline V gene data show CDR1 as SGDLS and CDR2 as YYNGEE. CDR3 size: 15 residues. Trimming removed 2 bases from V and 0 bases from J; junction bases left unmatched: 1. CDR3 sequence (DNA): TGTGCCAGCAGCGTCACAGGGGGCTCCTACAATGAGCAGTTCTTC. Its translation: CASSVTGGSYNEQFF.

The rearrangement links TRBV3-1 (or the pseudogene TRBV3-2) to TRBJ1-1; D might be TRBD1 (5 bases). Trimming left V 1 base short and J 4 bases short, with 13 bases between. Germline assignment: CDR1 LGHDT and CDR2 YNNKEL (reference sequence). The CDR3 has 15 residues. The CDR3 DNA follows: TGTGCCAGCAGCCAAGGCATGCAGGGCGTCACTGAAGCTTTCTTT. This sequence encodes CASSQGMQGVTEAFF.

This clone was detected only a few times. For the CDR3, the DNA is TGTGCCAGCAGCCAAGGTGGCGGACTAAGCTCCTACGAGCAGTACTTC. Translated, it gives CASSQGGGLSSYEQYF. The J gene is TRBJ2-7, the V gene TRBV4-2, with D perhaps matching TRBD2 (6 bases). The CDR3 covers 16 residues. Between the trimmed V and J ends, which lost 1 base and 0 bases, there was a span of 13 bases. CDR1 is LGHNA and CDR2 is YNFKEQ in the germline V gene.

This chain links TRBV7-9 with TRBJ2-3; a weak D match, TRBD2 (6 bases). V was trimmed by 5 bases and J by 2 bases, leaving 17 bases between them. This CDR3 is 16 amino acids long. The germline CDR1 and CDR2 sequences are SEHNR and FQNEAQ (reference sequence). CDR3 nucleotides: TGTGCCAGCAGCCAACTCGCGGGGTATTCCACAGATACGCAGTATTTT. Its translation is CASSQLAGYSTDTQYF.

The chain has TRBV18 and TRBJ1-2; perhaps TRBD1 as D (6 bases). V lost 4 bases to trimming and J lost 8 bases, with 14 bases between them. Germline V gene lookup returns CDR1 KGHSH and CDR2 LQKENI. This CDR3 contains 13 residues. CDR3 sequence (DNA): TGTGCCAGCTCACAACAGGGCGGCGGAGGCTACACCTTC. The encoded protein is CASSQQGGGGYTF.

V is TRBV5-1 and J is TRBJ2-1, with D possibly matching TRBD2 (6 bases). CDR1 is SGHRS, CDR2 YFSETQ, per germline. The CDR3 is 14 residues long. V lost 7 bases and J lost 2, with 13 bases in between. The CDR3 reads CASYRSGAYNEQFF. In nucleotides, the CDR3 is TGCGCCAGCTACCGATCGGGAGCCTACAATGAGCAGTTCTTC.

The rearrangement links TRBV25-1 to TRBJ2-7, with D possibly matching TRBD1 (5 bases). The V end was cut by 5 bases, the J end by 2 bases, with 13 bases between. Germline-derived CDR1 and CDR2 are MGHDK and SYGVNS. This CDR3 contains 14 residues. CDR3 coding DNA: TGTGCCAGCAGTCCCGGACATGCCACCTACGAGCAGTACTTC. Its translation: CASSPGHATYEQYF.

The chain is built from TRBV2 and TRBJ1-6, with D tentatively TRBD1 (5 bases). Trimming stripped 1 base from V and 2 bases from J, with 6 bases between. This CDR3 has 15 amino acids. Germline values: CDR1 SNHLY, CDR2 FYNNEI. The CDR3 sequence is CASSEGTPYNSPLHF. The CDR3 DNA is TGTGCCAGCAGTGAAGGGACACCCTATAATTCACCCCTCCACTTT.

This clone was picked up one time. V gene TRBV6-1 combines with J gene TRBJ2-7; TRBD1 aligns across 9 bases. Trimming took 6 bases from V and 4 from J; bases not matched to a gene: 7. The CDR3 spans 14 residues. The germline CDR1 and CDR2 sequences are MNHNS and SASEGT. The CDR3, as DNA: TGTGCCAGCAGCCCCGGACAGGGGCGATACGAGCAGTACTTC. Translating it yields CASSPGQGRYEQYF.

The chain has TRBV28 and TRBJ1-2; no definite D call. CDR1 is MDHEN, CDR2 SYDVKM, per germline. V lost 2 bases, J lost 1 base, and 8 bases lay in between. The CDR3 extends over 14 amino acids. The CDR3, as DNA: TGTGCCAGCAGTTTAAGGTCGGGTAACTATGGCTACACCTTC. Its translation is CASSLRSGNYGYTF.

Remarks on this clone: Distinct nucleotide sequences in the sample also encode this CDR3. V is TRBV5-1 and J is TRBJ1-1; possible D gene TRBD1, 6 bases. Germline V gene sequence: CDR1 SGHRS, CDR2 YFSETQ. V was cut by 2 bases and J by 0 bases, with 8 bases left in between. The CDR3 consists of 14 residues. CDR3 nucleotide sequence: TGCGCCAGCAGCTTAGGGGGTCTGAACACTGAAGCTTTCTTT. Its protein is CASSLGGLNTEAFF.

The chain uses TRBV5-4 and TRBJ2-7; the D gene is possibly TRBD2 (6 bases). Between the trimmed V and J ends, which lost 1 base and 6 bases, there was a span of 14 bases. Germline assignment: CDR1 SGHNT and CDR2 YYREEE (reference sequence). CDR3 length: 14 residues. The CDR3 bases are TGTGCCAGCAGCTTGTTGGGGGGAGAAGGCGAGCAGTACTTC. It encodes CASSLLGGEGEQYF.